This TCR beta chain emerged from a study of blood T cell repertoires in COVID-19. Study-wide context: Sample material is recorded as cDNA or gDNA derived from T cells, B-cell-depleted T cells, or PBMCs.

Individuals drawn from approximately 26 US areas were roughly 18 to 95 years old. Sequencing was performed with immunoSEQ multiplex PCR; in TCRdb, only in-frame clones are kept and a portion is missing. The data hold approximately 170,000 clones, with less than 85% observed a single time. The germline gives CDR1 SGHDT, CDR2 YYEEEE. This CDR3 is built from 14 residues. Trimming cost V 0 bases and J 0 bases, with 7 bases left between them. The chain employs TRBV5-6 and TRBJ2-7; D is unclear. The sequencing sample was made of PBMCs or T cells enriched from blood (not recorded which). The TCR sequence derives from a woman aged 30 to 39 who had recovered from COVID-19. In DNA, the CDR3 is TGTGCCAGCAGCTTGGGAATTAGCTCCTACGAGCAGTACGTC. It yields the protein CASSLGISSYEQYV.